These T cell receptor beta chains were read from a single sample in a study of blood T cell repertoires in COVID-19. Libraries were prepared by immunoSEQ multiplex PCR; TCRdb keeps only in-frame clonotypes and omits some of them. The sample shows some 180,000 clones, 87% of them seen only once. Sequencing used peripheral blood. Every receptor here comes from a man aged 55 to 70 with active or convalescent COVID-19. Both conserved end residues are part of each CDR3. A D gene is named only where the DNA matches it firmly. Size is omitted from some rows. Given values are once, few, many or a class for expanded clones.

size	V	D	J	DNA	CDR3
NA	TRBV14	NA	TRBJ1-6	TGTGCCAGCAGCCAAGCCAGGGGCAGTAATTCACCCCTCCACTTT	CASSQARGSNSPLHF
NA	TRBV5-6	TRBD2	TRBJ2-3	TGTGCCAGCAGCTTGTTTCGCGGGGGGGCTTCAGATACGCAGTATTTT	CASSLFRGGASDTQYF
NA	TRBV4-1	NA	TRBJ1-4	TGCGCCAGCAGCCAACCGGGCGGGGAACTGTTTTTT	CASSQPGGELFF
NA	TRBV2	TRBD2	TRBJ2-5	TGTGCCAGCAGTTCCGACCGACTAGCGGGGGGGGCGGTCCAAGAGACCCAGTACTTC	CASSSDRLAGGAVQETQYF
NA	TRBV5-1	TRBD1	TRBJ2-3	TGCGCCAGCAGCTTAGCACAGGGGGAGGATACGCAGTATTTT	CASSLAQGEDTQYF
NA	TRBV5-4	TRBD1	TRBJ2-5	TGTGCCAGCAGCCGAACAGGGGAATCAGAGACCCAGTACTTC	CASSRTGESETQYF
few	TRBV28	NA	TRBJ1-4	TGTGCCAGCTATTCTCCGGGGTTCGATGAAAAACTGTTTTTT	CASYSPGFDEKLFF
few	TRBV2	TRBD1	TRBJ1-6	TGTGCCAGCAGTATCGGACAGGGGGCAGGGTCACCCCTCCACTTT	CASSIGQGAGSPLHF
NA	TRBV4-1	NA	TRBJ2-3	TGCGCCAGCAGCCAGAAGTCTTCTGGGGGGACAGATACGCAGTATTTT	CASSQKSSGGTDTQYF
once	TRBV7-8	TRBD1	TRBJ2-2	TGTGCCAGCGGACAGGGCGGCACCGGGGAGCTGTTTTTT	CASGQGGTGELFF
NA	TRBV4-1	NA	TRBJ1-5	TGCGCCAGCAGCCAAGGCCGACTCAGGGGCAATAGCAATCAGCCCCAGCATTTT	CASSQGRLRGNSNQPQHF
NA	TRBV27	NA	TRBJ1-2	TGTGCCAGCAGGGCCGAAGGGGCTGGGTATGGCTACACCTTC	CASRAEGAGYGYTF
NA	TRBV2	TRBD1	TRBJ1-4	TGTGCCAGCAACTTCGACAGGGGGCGTGCAACTAATGAAAAACTGTTTTTT	CASNFDRGRATNEKLFF
NA	TRBV6-6	TRBD1	TRBJ1-2	TGTGCCAGCAGTTCCACAGGGGCGCCCAACTATGGCTACACCTTC	CASSSTGAPNYGYTF
NA	TRBV2	NA	TRBJ1-1	TGTGCCAGCACTCAGACTGAAGCTTTCTTT	CASTQTEAFF
NA	TRBV6-5	TRBD2	TRBJ2-5	TGTGCCAGCAGCCTAGCGGGGTTAGAGACCCAGTACTTC	CASSLAGLETQYF
NA	TRBV6-5	NA	TRBJ1-1	TGTGCCAGCAGTACCCGGGGAGGCGTGAACACTGAAGCTTCCTTT	CASSTRGGVNTEASF
few	TRBV5-1	TRBD1	TRBJ1-1	TGCGCCAGCAGCTTGGGACGGCTACAGGGGGCACGGACTGAAGCTTTCTTT	CASSLGRLQGARTEAFF
NA	TRBV6-2/TRBV6-3	NA	TRBJ2-1	TGTGCCAGCAGCCCCTGGGGTAGGGGGAGCTCCTACAATGAGCAGTTCTTC	CASSPWGRGSSYNEQFF
NA	TRBV18	NA	TRBJ1-1	TGTGCCAGCTCATCCTCAGAGAACACTGAAGCTTTCTTT	CASSSSENTEAFF
few	TRBV14	NA	TRBJ2-3	TGTGCCAGCAGCCACGGCAGGTGGAGCACAGATACGCAGTATTTT	CASSHGRWSTDTQYF
NA	TRBV19	NA	TRBJ1-2	TGTGCCAGTAGTATAGATCGCGGTCTCTATGGCTACACCTTC	CASSIDRGLYGYTF
NA	TRBV5-1	TRBD1	TRBJ1-1	TGCGCCAGCAGCTGGGGACAGGGTCATCCGAACACTGAAGCTTTCTTT	CASSWGQGHPNTEAFF
NA	TRBV11-2	NA	TRBJ1-2	TGTGCCAGCAGCCCCACCCAGGTCCTTCGAAGTGGCTACACCTTC	CASSPTQVLRSGYTF
NA	TRBV3-1/TRBV3-2	TRBD2	TRBJ2-3	TGTGCCAGCAGCCAAGGGTCAGCGGGGGGGTGGCGTATCCCAGATACGCAGTATTTT	CASSQGSAGGWRIPDTQYF
NA	TRBV27	NA	TRBJ2-7	TGTGCCAGCAGTTCCAAAGCGTCCAGCTATTACGAGCAGTACTTC	CASSSKASSYYEQYF
few	TRBV3-1/TRBV3-2	NA	TRBJ2-3	TGTGCCAGCAGCCAAGACAGGCCCACAGATACGCAGTATTTT	CASSQDRPTDTQYF
NA	TRBV5-5	NA	TRBJ1-1	TGTGCCAGCAGCTTGGACAGCAAGGCTGAAGCTTTCTTT	CASSLDSKAEAFF
NA	TRBV10-2	TRBD2	TRBJ2-1	TGCGCCACCCTGACTAGCGGGGGGAGGAATGAGCAGTTCTTC	CATLTSGGRNEQFF
few	TRBV6-2/TRBV6-3	NA	TRBJ2-7	TGTGCCAGCAGCCCTACGGTCGGGTCCTACGAGCAGTACTTC	CASSPTVGSYEQYF
NA	TRBV5-4	NA	TRBJ2-2	TGTGCCAGCAGCTGGGGGGGGCCGAACGGGGAGCTGTTTTTT	CASSWGGPNGELFF
once	TRBV29-1	NA	TRBJ1-1	TGCAGCGTTGTATACAGCAACAGCATAAACACTGAAGCTTTCTTT	CSVVYSNSINTEAFF
NA	TRBV6-5	TRBD1	TRBJ2-1	TGTGCCAGCAGTTCCGGGACAGGGGACTACAATGAGCAGTTCTTC	CASSSGTGDYNEQFF
once	TRBV14	NA	TRBJ2-7	TGTGCCAGCAGCCAAGGAAGGGGCAGGGGGAGGACCTACGAGCAGTACTTC	CASSQGRGRGRTYEQYF
NA	TRBV9	TRBD2	TRBJ2-2	TGTGCCAGCAGCCCGGCAGCGGGGGCTAAAGGCGGGGAGCTGTTTTTT	CASSPAAGAKGGELFF
once	TRBV18	TRBD1	TRBJ2-7	TGTGCCAGCTCTTCCTCCGGGACAGGGCGGGTCGAGCAGTACTTC	CASSSSGTGRVEQYF
NA	TRBV3-1/TRBV3-2	NA	TRBJ1-5	TGTGCCAGCAGCCCGGGGGGAGGGTTTCCTCAGCCCCAGCATTTT	CASSPGGGFPQPQHF
NA	TRBV27	NA	TRBJ2-1	TGTGCCAGCAGTTTCTCATGGACAGAGGACAATGAGCAGTTCTTC	CASSFSWTEDNEQFF
few	TRBV18	NA	TRBJ2-6	TGTGCCAGCTCACCCCTCCAGGATTCTGGGGCCAACGTCCTGACTTTC	CASSPLQDSGANVLTF
NA	TRBV11-1	TRBD2	TRBJ2-2	TGTGCCAGCAGCTCCCGGGGGGGTAGTACCGGGGAGCTGTTTTTT	CASSSRGGSTGELFF
NA	TRBV4-1	NA	TRBJ2-7	TGCGCCAGCAGCCGCGGGACTCCCAGCTCCTACGAGCAGTACTTC	CASSRGTPSSYEQYF
few	TRBV5-6	NA	TRBJ1-5	TGTGCCAGCAGCTTGGGTAGCCCTAGCAATCAGCCCCAGCATTTT	CASSLGSPSNQPQHF
NA	TRBV19	NA	TRBJ1-3	TGTGCCAGTACCGAGAATGCGCCCTCTGGAAACACCATATATTTT	CASTENAPSGNTIYF
NA	TRBV27	NA	TRBJ1-3	TGTGCCAGCAGTTTAGATCGGTCCTCTGGAAACACCATATATTTT	CASSLDRSSGNTIYF
NA	TRBV5-1	NA	TRBJ2-5	TGCGCCAGCAGCTTTGCGGAGACCCAGTACTTC	CASSFAETQYF
NA	TRBV15	TRBD1	TRBJ1-6	TGTGCCACCAGCAGTACAGGGGAGTATTCACCCCTCCACTTT	CATSSTGEYSPLHF
NA	TRBV14	NA	TRBJ2-3	TGTGCCAGCAGCCAAGCCCCGGGACTTAAAACAGATACGCAGTATTTT	CASSQAPGLKTDTQYF
NA	TRBV7-2	NA	TRBJ2-3	TGTGCCAGCAGCTCTCTAAGCACAGATACGCAGTATTTT	CASSSLSTDTQYF
NA	TRBV4-2	TRBD1	TRBJ2-1	TGTGCCAGCAGCCCATACACACAGGGGGCCTACAATGAGCAGTTCTTC	CASSPYTQGAYNEQFF
NA	TRBV15	NA	TRBJ2-3	TGTGCCACCAGCAGAGACTATAACACAGATACGCAGTATTTT	CATSRDYNTDTQYF
NA	TRBV2	NA	TRBJ2-7	TGTGCCAGCAGTGAAGGATCGAGCTCCTACGAGCAGTACTTC	CASSEGSSSYEQYF
NA	TRBV3-1/TRBV3-2	TRBD1	TRBJ2-7	TGTGCCAGCAGCCCGTGGGGACAGGTCTACGAGCAGTACTTC	CASSPWGQVYEQYF
NA	TRBV5-1	TRBD1	TRBJ2-3	TGCGCCAGCAGCTTCGGGGACAGGGGGCAGCTCGACACAGATACGCAGTATTTT	CASSFGDRGQLDTDTQYF
NA	TRBV5-1	NA	TRBJ1-6	TGCGCCAGCAGCTTGAAGTCAGGGAATAATTCACCCCTCCACTTT	CASSLKSGNNSPLHF
NA	TRBV9	TRBD1	TRBJ1-4	TGTGCCAGCAGCCCGCGACAGGGGGTACTGTTTTTT	CASSPRQGVLFF
once	TRBV7-2	NA	TRBJ1-6	TGTGCCAGCAGCTTAGCGCTTGGGGCCCCCGATTCACCCCTCCACTTT	CASSLALGAPDSPLHF
NA	TRBV19	NA	TRBJ2-1	TGTGCCAGTAGTATCTGGCAGGGGTACAATGAGCAGTTCTTC	CASSIWQGYNEQFF
NA	TRBV12-5	TRBD1	TRBJ1-5	TGTGCTAGTGGTTTCACCAGGGGGGCTGACAATCAGCCCCAGCATTTT	CASGFTRGADNQPQHF
NA	TRBV10-2	TRBD2	TRBJ2-3	TGCGCCAGCAGTGATCCCGGGACTAGCGGGGGAGGGGATACGCAGTATTTT	CASSDPGTSGGGDTQYF
NA	TRBV29-1	NA	TRBJ1-2	TGCAGCGTTGTCCCTCTAATGACAGGAGACTATGGCTACACCTTC	CSVVPLMTGDYGYTF